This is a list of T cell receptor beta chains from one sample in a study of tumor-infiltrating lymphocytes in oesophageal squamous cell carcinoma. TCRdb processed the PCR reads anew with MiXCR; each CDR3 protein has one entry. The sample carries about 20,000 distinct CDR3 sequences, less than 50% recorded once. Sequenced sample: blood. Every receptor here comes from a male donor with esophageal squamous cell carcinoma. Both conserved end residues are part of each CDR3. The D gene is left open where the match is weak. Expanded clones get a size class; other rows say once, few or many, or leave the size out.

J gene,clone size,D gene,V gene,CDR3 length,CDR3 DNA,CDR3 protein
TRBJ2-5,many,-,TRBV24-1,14,TGTGCCACCAGTGGGGACGGGGGCGAAGAGACCCAGTACTTC,CATSGDGGEETQYF
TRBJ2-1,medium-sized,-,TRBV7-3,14,TGTGCCAGCAGCCCCGGACTGGAGGGCATTGAGCAGTTCTTC,CASSPGLEGIEQFF
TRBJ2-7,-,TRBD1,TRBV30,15,TGTGCCTGGAGAATTACAGGGGGATACTCCTACGAGCAGTACTTC,CAWRITGGYSYEQYF
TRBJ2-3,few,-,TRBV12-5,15,TGTGCTAGTGGTTCCGGGACCCTCAGGGGAGATACGCAGTATTTT,CASGSGTLRGDTQYF
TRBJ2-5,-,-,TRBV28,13,TGTGCCAGCAGTTTCGGACACATAGAGACCCAGTACTTC,CASSFGHIETQYF
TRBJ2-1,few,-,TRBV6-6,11,TGTGCCAGCAATCGTGCGAATGAGCAGTTCTTC,CASNRANEQFF
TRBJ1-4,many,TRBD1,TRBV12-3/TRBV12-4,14,TGTGCCAGCAGGGGAGGACAGGGGTATGAAAAACTGTTTTTT,CASRGGQGYEKLFF
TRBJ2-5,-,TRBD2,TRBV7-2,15,TGTGCCAGCAGCTTAGGGGGGGGACCTCAAGAGACCCAGTACTTC,CASSLGGGPQETQYF
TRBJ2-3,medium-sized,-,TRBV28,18,TGTGCCAGCAGTTCCAGACTCCGGACCGGACAGAACACAGATACGCAGTATTTT,CASSSRLRTGQNTDTQYF
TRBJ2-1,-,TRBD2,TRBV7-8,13,TGTGCCAGCAGGCCAGGGACTAGCAATGAGCAGTTCTTC,CASRPGTSNEQFF
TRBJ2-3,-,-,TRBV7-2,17,TGTGCCAGCAGCCCATTCTTGGGGGGGCCGTTGGCAGATACGCAGTATTTT,CASSPFLGGPLADTQYF
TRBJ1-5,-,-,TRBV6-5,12,TGTGCCAGCAGTGCAGGGGATCAGCCCCAGCATTTT,CASSAGDQPQHF
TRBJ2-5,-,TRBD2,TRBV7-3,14,TGTGCCAGCAGCTACACCGCGGGAGAAGAGACCCAGTACTTC,CASSYTAGEETQYF
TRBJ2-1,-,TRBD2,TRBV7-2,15,TGTGCCAGCAGCTTAGCAGCGGGGGGGTACAATGAGCAGTTCTTC,CASSLAAGGYNEQFF
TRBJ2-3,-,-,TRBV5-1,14,TGCGCCAGCAGCTTGGTACCCCCCCCAGATACGCAGTATTTT,CASSLVPPPDTQYF
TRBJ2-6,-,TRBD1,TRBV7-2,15,TGTGCCAGCAGCTCGGGACAGGCCGGGGCCAACGTCCTGACTTTC,CASSSGQAGANVLTF
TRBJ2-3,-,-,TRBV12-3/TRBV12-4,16,TGTGCCAGCAGCACCAGACGGGGGGCGGGCACAGATACGCAGTATTTT,CASSTRRGAGTDTQYF
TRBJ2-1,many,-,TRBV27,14,TGTGCCAGCAGTAGATACGGGACACCCAATGAGCAGTTCTTC,CASSRYGTPNEQFF
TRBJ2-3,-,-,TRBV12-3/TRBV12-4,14,TGTGCCAGCAGTTTAGCGGGGGGCCGTCCTACGCAGTATTTT,CASSLAGGRPTQYF
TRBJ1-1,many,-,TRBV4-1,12,TGCGCCAGCAGCCAAGAGTACACTGAAGCTTTCTTT,CASSQEYTEAFF
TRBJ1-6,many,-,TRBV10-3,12,TGTGCCATCAGGGACGAGATTTCACCCCTCCACTTT,CAIRDEISPLHF
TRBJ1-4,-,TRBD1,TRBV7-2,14,TGTGCCAGCAGCATGGGACAGGGTGGAGGGAAACTGTTTTTT,CASSMGQGGGKLFF
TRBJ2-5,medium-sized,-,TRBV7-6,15,TGTGCCAGCAGCTCACCGAGGGGGGGGGGGAAGACCCAGTACTTC,CASSSPRGGGKTQYF
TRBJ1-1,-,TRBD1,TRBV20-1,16,TGCAGTGCTAGGGCGATTGGACAGGGGGGCTACACTGAAGCTTTCTTT,CSARAIGQGGYTEAFF
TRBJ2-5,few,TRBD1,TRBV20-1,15,TGCAGTGGCCGTCCGGGACAGGGGGACCGAGAGACCCAGTACTTC,CSGRPGQGDRETQYF
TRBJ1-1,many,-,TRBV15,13,TGTGCCACCAGCGACGGGACGAACACTGAAGCTTTCTTT,CATSDGTNTEAFF
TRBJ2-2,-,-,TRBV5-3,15,TGTGCCAGCAGCTTGGACTACCTGAACACCGGGGAGCTGTTTTTT,CASSLDYLNTGELFF
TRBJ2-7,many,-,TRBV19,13,TGTGCCAGTGGATCGGGGAGATCAGGCGAGCAGTACTTC,CASGSGRSGEQYF
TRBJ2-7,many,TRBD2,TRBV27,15,TGTGCCAGCAGTTTAAAGGGACTAGTCTACAATGAGCAGTACTTC,CASSLKGLVYNEQYF
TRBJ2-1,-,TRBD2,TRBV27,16,TGTGCCAGTTGGGAGCGGGGGGGACAGCACCACAATGAGCAGTTCTTC,CASWERGGQHHNEQFF
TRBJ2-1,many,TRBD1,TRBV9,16,TGTGCCAGCAGCGTCCGAGGGGGGACAGGGTACAATGAGCAGTTCTTC,CASSVRGGTGYNEQFF
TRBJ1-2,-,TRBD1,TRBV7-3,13,TGTGCCAGCAGCTTGACAGGGGTAGAAGGCTACACCTTC,CASSLTGVEGYTF
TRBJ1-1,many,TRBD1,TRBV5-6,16,TGTGCCAGCAGCTTGGTTGGGACAGTCACGAACACTGAAGCTTTCTTT,CASSLVGTVTNTEAFF
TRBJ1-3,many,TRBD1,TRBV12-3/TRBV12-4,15,TGTGCCAGCAATACCGACAGGGGGCCTGGAAACACCATATATTTT,CASNTDRGPGNTIYF
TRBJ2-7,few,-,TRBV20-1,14,TGCAGTGCCAGGACGTGGGGTCGGGCGCTCGAGCAGTACTTC,CSARTWGRALEQYF
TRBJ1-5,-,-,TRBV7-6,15,TGTGCCAGCAGCTTACAGTCAGGCGTTAATCAGCCCCAGCATTTT,CASSLQSGVNQPQHF
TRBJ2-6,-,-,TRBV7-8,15,TGTGCCAGCAGCCCTTCCGGCTCTGGGGCCAACGTCCTGACTTTC,CASSPSGSGANVLTF
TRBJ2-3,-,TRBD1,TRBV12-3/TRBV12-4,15,TGTGCCAGCAGCCCTATACAGGGGGCGGTTGATACGCAGTATTTT,CASSPIQGAVDTQYF
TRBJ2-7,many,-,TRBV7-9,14,TGTGCCAGCAGCCCCGTACTCGGGTCCCACGAGCAGTACTTC,CASSPVLGSHEQYF
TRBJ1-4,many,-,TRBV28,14,TGTGCCAGCAGTCCGGGGGATCGGGGTGAAAAACTGTTTTTT,CASSPGDRGEKLFF
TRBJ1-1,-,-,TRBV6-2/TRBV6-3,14,TGTGCCAGCAGACGTAGCGGGGCTACATATGAGCAGTCCTTT,CASRRSGATYEQSF
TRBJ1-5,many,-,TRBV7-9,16,TGTGCCAGCAGCTTATTGCGTGTTGGACGCAATCAGCCCCAGCATTTT,CASSLLRVGRNQPQHF
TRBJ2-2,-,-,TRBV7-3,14,TGTGCCAGCAGCTTAATAAGCGCTACCGGGGAGCTGTTTTTT,CASSLISATGELFF
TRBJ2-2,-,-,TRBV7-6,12,TGTGCCATACAGAAGGTAGCCGGGGAGCTGTTTTTT,CAIQKVAGELFF
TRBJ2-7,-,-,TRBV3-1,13,TGTGCCAGCAGCCAAGGTACAGGGTGGGAGCAGTACTTC,CASSQGTGWEQYF
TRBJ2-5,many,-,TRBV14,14,TGTGCCAGCAGCCAAGGTGGGCTGCTTGAGACCCAGTACTTC,CASSQGGLLETQYF
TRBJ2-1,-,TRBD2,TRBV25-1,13,TGTGCCAGCAGGACTAGCGGGATCAATGAGCAGTTCTTC,CASRTSGINEQFF
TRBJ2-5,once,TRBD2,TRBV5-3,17,TGTGCCAGCAGCGGCAGGACTAGCGGGATGGCAGGGGAGACCCAGTACTTC,CASSGRTSGMAGETQYF
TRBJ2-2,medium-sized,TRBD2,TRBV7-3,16,TGTGCCAGCAGCTTCTACCGGGGGGTGGGAACCGGGGAGCTGTTTTTT,CASSFYRGVGTGELFF
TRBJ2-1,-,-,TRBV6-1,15,TGTGCCAGCAGTCCATTCAGGGGTGTCACAGATACGCAGTTCTTC,CASSPFRGVTDTQFF
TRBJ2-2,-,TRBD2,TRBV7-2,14,TGTGCCAGCAGCTCGCGGGAGGAATCCGGGGAGCTGTTTTTT,CASSSREESGELFF
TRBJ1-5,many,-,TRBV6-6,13,TGTGCCAGCAGTTACACTAGCAATCAGCCCCAGCATTTT,CASSYTSNQPQHF
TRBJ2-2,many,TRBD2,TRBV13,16,TGTGCCAGCAGCTTACTAGCGGGAGGGCCAAACGGGGAGCTGTTTTTT,CASSLLAGGPNGELFF